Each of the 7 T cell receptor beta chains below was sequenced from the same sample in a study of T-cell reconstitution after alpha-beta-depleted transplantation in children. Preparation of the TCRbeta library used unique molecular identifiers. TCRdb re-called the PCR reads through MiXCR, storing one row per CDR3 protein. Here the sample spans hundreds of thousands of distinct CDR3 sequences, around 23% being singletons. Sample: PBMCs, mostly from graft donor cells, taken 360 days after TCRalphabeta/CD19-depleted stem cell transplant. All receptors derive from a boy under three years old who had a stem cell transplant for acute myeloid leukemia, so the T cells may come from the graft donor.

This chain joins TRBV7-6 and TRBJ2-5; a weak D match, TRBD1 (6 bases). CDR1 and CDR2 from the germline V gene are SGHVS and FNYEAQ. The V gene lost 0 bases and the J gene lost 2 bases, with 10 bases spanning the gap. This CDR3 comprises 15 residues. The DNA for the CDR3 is TGTGCCAGCAGCTTAGCCGAAACAGGGCAAGAGACCCAGTACTTC. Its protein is CASSLAETGQETQYF.

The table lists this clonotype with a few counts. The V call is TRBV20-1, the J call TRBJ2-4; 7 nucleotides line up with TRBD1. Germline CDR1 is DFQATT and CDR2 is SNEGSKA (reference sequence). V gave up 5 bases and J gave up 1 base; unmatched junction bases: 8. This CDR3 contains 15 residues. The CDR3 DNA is TGCAGTGCTCGCTCCTGGACAGGCGCCAAAAACATTCAGTACTTC. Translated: CSARSWTGAKNIQYF.

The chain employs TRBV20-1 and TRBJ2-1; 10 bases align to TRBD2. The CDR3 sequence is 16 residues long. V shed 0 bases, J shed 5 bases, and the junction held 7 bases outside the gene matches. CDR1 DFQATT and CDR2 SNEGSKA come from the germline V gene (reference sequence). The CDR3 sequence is CSARDPTSGDHNEQFF. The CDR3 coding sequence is TGCAGTGCTAGAGATCCAACTAGCGGGGACCACAATGAGCAGTTCTTC.

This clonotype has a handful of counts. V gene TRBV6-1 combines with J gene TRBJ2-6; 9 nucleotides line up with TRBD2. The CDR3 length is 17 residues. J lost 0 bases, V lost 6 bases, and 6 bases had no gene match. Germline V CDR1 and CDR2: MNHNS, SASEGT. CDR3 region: CASSTGLAYSGANVLTF. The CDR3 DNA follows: TGTGCCAGCAGCACGGGACTAGCTTACTCTGGGGCCAACGTCCTGACTTTC.

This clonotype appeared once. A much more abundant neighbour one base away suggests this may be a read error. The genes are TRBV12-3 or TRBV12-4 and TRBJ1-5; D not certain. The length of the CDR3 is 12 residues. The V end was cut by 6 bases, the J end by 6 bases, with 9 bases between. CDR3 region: CASRLIGQPQHF. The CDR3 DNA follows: TGTGCCAGCAGATTAATAGGTCAGCCCCAGCATTTT.

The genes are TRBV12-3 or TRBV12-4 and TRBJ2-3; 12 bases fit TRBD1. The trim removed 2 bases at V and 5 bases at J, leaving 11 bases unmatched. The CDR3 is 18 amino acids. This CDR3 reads CASSLRSGGTGGLDTQYF. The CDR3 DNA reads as TGTGCCAGCAGTTTAAGGTCAGGGGGGACAGGGGGCTTAGATACGCAGTATTTT.

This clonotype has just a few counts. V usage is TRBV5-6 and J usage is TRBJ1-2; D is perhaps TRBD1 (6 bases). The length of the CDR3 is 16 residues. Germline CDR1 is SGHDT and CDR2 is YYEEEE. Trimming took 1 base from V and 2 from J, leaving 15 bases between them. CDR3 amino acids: CASSLFRTDFNYGYTF. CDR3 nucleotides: TGTGCCAGCAGCTTGTTCCGGACAGACTTCAACTATGGCTACACCTTC. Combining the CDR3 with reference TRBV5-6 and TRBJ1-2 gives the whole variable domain DAGVTQSPTHLIKTRGQQVTLRCSPKSGHDTVSWYQQALGQGPQFIFQYYEEEERQRGNFPDRFSGHQFPNYSSELNVNALLLGDSALYLCASSLFRTDFNYGYTFGSGTRLTVV.